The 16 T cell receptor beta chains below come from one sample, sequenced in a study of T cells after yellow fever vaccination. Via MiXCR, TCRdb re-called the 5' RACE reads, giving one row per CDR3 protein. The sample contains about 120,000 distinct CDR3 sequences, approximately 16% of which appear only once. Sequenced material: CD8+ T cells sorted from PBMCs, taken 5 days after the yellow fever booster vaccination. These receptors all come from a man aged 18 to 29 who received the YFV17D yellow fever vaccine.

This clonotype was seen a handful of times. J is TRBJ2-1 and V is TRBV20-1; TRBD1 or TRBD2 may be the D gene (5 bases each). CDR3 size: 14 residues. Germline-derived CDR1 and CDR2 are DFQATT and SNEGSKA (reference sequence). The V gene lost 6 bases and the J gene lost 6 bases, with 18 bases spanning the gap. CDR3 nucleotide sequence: TGCAGTGCCCCACGGGACCCGTACCCCAATGAGCAGTTCTTC. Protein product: CSAPRDPYPNEQFF.

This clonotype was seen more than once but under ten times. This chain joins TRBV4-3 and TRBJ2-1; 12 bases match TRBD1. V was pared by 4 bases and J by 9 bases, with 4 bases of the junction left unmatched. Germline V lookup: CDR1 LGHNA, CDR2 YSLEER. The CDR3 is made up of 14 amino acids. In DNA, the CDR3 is TGCGCCAGCAGCCCCGGGACAGGGGGCGGTGAGCAGTTCTTC. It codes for CASSPGTGGGEQFF.

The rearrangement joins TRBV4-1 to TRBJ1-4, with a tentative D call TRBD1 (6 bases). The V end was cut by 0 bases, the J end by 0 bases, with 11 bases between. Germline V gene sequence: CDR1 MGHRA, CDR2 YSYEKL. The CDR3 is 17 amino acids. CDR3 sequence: CASSQEDAGATNEKLFF. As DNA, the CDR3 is TGCGCCAGCAGCCAAGAAGACGCAGGGGCAACTAATGAAAAACTGTTTTTT.

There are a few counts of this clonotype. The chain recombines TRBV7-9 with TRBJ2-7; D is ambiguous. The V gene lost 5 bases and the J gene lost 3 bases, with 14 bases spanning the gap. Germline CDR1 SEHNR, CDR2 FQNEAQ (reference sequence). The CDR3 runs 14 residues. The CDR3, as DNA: TGTGCCAGCAGCCCCAGAGGTTCGATCTACGAGCAGTACGTC. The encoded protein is CASSPRGSIYEQYV.

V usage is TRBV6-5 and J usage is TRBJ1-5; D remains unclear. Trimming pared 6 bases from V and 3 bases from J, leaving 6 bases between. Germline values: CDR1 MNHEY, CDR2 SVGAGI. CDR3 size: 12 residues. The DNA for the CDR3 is TGTGCCAGCAGCCCCCCCAATCAGCCCCAGCATTTT. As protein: CASSPPNQPQHF.

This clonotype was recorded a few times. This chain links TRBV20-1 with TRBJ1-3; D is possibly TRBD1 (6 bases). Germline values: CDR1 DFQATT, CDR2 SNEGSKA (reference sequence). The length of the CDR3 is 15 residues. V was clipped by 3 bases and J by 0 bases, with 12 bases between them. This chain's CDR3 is CSARGGADSGNTIYF. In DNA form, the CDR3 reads TGCAGTGCTAGGGGGGGGGCAGACTCTGGAAACACCATATATTTT.

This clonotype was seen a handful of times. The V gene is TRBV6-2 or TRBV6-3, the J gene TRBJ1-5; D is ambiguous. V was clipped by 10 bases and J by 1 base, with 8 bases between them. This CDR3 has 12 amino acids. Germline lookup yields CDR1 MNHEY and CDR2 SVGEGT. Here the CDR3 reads CATGRSNQPQHF. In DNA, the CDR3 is TGTGCCACCGGTAGAAGCAATCAGCCCCAGCATTTT.

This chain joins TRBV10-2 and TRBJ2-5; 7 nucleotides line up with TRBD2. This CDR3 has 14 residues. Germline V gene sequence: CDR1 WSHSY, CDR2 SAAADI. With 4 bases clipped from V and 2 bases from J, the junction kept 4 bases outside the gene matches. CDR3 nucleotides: TGCGCCAGCAGTGGACTAGCTTGGCAAGAGACCCAGTACTTC. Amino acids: CASSGLAWQETQYF.

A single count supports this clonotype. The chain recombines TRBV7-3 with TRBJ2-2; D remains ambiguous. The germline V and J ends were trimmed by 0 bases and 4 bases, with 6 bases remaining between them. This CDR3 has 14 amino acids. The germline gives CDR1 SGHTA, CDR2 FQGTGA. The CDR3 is CASSLTGGTGELFF. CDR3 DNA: TGTGCCAGCAGCTTAACCGGCGGCACCGGGGAGCTGTTTTTT.

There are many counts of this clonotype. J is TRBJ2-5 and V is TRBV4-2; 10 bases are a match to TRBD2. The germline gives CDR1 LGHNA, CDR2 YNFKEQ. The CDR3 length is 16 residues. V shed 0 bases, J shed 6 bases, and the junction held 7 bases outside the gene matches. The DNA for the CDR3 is TGTGCCAGCAGCCAAGAAGGAGCGGGGGGGCCTCAGACCCAGTACTTC. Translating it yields CASSQEGAGGPQTQYF.

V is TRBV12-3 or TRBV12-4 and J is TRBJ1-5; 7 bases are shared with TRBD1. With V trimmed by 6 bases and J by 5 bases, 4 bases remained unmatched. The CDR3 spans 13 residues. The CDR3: CASSYRGDQPQHF. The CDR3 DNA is TGTGCCAGCAGCTACAGGGGCGATCAGCCCCAGCATTTT.

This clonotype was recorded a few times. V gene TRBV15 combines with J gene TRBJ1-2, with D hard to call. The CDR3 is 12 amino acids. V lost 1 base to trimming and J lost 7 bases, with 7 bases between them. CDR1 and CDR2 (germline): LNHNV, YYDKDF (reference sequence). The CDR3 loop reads CATSRAGGGYTF. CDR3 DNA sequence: TGTGCCACCAGCAGAGCTGGTGGTGGCTACACCTTC.

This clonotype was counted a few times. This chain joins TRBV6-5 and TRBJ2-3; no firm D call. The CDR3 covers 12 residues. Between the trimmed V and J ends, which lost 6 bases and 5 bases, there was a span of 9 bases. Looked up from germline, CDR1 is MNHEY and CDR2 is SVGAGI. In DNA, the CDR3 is TGTGCCAGCAGAACGAGCCTAGATACGCAGTATTTT. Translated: CASRTSLDTQYF.

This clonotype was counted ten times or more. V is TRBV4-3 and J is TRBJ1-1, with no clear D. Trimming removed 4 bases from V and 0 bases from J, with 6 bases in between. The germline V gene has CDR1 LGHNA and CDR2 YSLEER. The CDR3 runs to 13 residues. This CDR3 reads CASSRDLNTEAFF. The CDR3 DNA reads TGCGCCAGCAGCCGGGATCTGAACACTGAAGCTTTCTTT.

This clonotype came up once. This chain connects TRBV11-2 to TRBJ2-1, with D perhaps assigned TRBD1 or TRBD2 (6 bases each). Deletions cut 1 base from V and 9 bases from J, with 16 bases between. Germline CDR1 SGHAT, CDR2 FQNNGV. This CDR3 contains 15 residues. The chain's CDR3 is CASSLGEGGSREQFF. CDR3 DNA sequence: TGTGCCAGCAGCTTAGGTGAGGGGGGTTCGCGTGAGCAGTTCTTC.

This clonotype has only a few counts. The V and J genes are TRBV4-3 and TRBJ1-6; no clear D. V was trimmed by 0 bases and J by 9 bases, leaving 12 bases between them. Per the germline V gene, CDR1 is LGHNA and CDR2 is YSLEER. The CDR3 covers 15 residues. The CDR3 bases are TGCGCCAGCAGCCAAGACTCCACTCCTAGTTCACCCCTCCACTTT. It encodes CASSQDSTPSSPLHF.